This section outlines one T cell receptor (beta chain) sequence together with its context. This record belongs to a study of CD8+ T cells in alopecia areata. About the research overall: A regimen of oral tofacitinib, 5 to 10 mg twice daily, was given to treated patients.

Isolated RNA was reverse transcribed into cDNA used as the sequencing template. Assay used: immunoSEQ multiplex PCR; TCRdb lists only in-frame clones, some missing. The table has 100,000 to 150,000 clones, about 47% seen once. Trimming took off 0 bases at V and 8 bases at J, with 13 bases between the two ends. Germline lookup yields CDR1 MGHDK and CDR2 SYGVNS. There are 14 residues in the CDR3. This chain uses TRBV25-1 with TRBJ1-2; D remains unclear. Material: CD8+ T cells sorted from blood, obtained at week 0. The TCR sequence derives from a human donor with alopecia areata. Here the CDR3 reads CASSEYGVSVGYTF. CDR3 sequence (DNA): TGTGCCAGCAGTGAATATGGGGTGAGCGTGGGCTACACCTTC.